This is a list of T cell receptor beta chains from one sample in a study of T-cell memory formation after mild COVID-19. TCRdb redid the calling of the 5' RACE reads with MiXCR, one entry per CDR3 protein. The sample has about 470,000 distinct CDR3 sequences, about 23% seen once; the top ten hold under 15%. Sequences were obtained from PBMCs or a T cell subset sorted from them (not recorded which). The receptors shown here come from an adult woman who had mild COVID-19 (a few samples of this study predate the infection). Cell type and time point are not known. CDR3s include the opening cysteine and the closing phenylalanine or tryptophan. D genes are given only for firm matches. Clone size is given for some rows only: seen once, a few or many times, or a class if the clone is expanded.

V gene,D gene,J gene,clone size,CDR3 protein,CDR3 DNA
TRBV27,TRBD1,TRBJ1-2,many,CASRRGGPNLYGYTF,TGTGCCAGCCGCAGAGGGGGCCCCAACCTCTATGGCTACACCTTC
TRBV5-1,-,TRBJ2-7,-,CASRFLQRDEQYF,TGCGCCAGCAGGTTCCTGCAGCGGGACGAGCAGTACTTC
TRBV10-1,-,TRBJ2-7,-,CASTWVSSYEQYF,TGCGCCTCGACCTGGGTGAGCTCCTACGAGCAGTACTTC
TRBV12-3/TRBV12-4,-,TRBJ1-1,-,CASSLGRFTEAFF,TGTGCCAGCAGTTTGGGACGGTTCACTGAAGCTTTCTTT
TRBV5-1,-,TRBJ2-7,-,CASSLDSSSYEQYF,TGCGCCAGCAGCTTGGATTCCAGTAGCTACGAGCAGTACTTC
TRBV29-1,-,TRBJ2-1,-,CSVDVGWTEELEEQFF,TGCAGCGTTGATGTAGGGTGGACAGAAGAACTGGAGGAGCAGTTCTTC
TRBV5-1,TRBD1,TRBJ2-1,few,CASSAGTGGYNEQFF,TGCGCCAGCAGCGCCGGGACAGGGGGCTACAATGAGCAGTTCTTC
TRBV29-1,-,TRBJ2-1,-,CSVVGGSGESSYNEQFF,TGCAGCGTTGTGGGGGGTAGCGGTGAGAGCTCCTACAATGAGCAGTTCTTC
TRBV7-9,-,TRBJ1-3,-,CASSLEGMGSGNTIYF,TGTGCCAGCAGCTTAGAGGGAATGGGCTCTGGAAACACCATATATTTT
TRBV11-2,-,TRBJ2-6,-,CASRVIGAGANVLTF,TGTGCCAGCAGAGTTATCGGGGCTGGGGCCAACGTCCTGACTTTC
TRBV2,TRBD2,TRBJ2-1,few,CASSESGGRAYNEQFF,TGTGCCAGCAGTGAATCGGGCGGGAGGGCCTACAATGAGCAGTTCTTC
TRBV5-1,-,TRBJ1-4,-,CASSRPEEKLFF,TGCGCCAGCAGCCGGCCCGAAGAAAAACTGTTTTTT
TRBV7-2,TRBD1,TRBJ2-2,few,CASSPWTGGGTGELFF,TGTGCCAGCAGCCCATGGACAGGGGGCGGAACCGGGGAGCTGTTTTTT
TRBV19,-,TRBJ1-5,-,CASSLLNDQPQHF,TGTGCCAGTAGTCTCCTGAACGATCAGCCCCAGCATTTT
TRBV24-1,-,TRBJ1-2,-,CATSDLTGTNYGYTF,TGTGCCACCAGTGATTTAACAGGGACTAACTATGGCTACACCTTC
TRBV5-6,-,TRBJ2-7,-,CASSLTGTKGEQYF,TGTGCCAGCAGCTTGACAGGGACCAAGGGCGAGCAGTACTTC
TRBV12-3/TRBV12-4,-,TRBJ1-1,-,CASGDSPLGNTEAFF,TGTGCCAGCGGTGACAGTCCGTTGGGGAACACTGAAGCTTTCTTT
TRBV5-1,TRBD1,TRBJ1-2,few,CASSSGGYYGYTF,TGCGCCAGCAGCTCAGGGGGCTACTATGGCTACACCTTC
TRBV20-1,-,TRBJ2-7,-,CSAGPPRGAMSSYEQYF,TGCAGTGCTGGCCCTCCCCGTGGAGCGATGAGCTCCTACGAGCAGTACTTC
TRBV24-1,TRBD1,TRBJ1-1,-,CATSDPTGAATEAFF,TGTGCCACCAGTGACCCGACAGGGGCCGCCACTGAAGCTTTCTTT
TRBV5-1,TRBD1,TRBJ2-1,many,CASSLGSGGPYNEQFF,TGCGCCAGCAGCTTAGGATCAGGGGGCCCCTACAATGAGCAGTTCTTC
TRBV7-3,-,TRBJ2-3,-,CASSMDLRTDTQYF,TGTGCCAGCAGCATGGACCTTCGCACAGATACGCAGTATTTT
TRBV4-1,-,TRBJ1-1,few,CASSQQRGTIEAFF,TGCGCCAGCAGCCAACAGCGGGGAACCATTGAAGCTTTCTTT
TRBV5-1,-,TRBJ2-7,few,CASRPGDTYEQYF,TGCGCCAGCCGTCCGGGAGACACCTACGAGCAGTACTTC
TRBV9,-,TRBJ1-2,few,CASSVAPSANYGYTF,TGTGCCAGCAGCGTAGCCCCTTCTGCTAACTATGGCTACACCTTC
TRBV7-6,TRBD1,TRBJ1-1,-,CASSKTGERTEAFF,TGTGCCAGCAGCAAAACAGGGGAGAGAACTGAAGCTTTCTTT
TRBV12-3/TRBV12-4,-,TRBJ2-1,-,CASSSGRPRPSYNEQFF,TGTGCCAGCAGTTCGGGACGTCCGAGACCGAGCTACAATGAGCAGTTCTTC
TRBV12-3/TRBV12-4,-,TRBJ2-1,-,CASTSGHSHGDEQFF,TGTGCCAGCACCTCTGGACACTCGCATGGGGATGAGCAGTTCTTC
TRBV20-1,-,TRBJ2-3,few,CSARDQGGANKDTQYF,TGCAGTGCTAGAGATCAGGGCGGGGCGAACAAAGATACGCAGTATTTT
TRBV6-5,TRBD2,TRBJ2-1,few,CASSYGLAGKYNEQFF,TGTGCCAGCAGTTACGGACTAGCGGGAAAATACAATGAGCAGTTCTTC
TRBV7-9,TRBD1,TRBJ1-2,-,CASSFLDRDGYTF,TGTGCCAGCAGCTTCCTGGACAGGGATGGCTACACCTTC
TRBV5-1,TRBD2,TRBJ2-7,-,CASRSGTSFVEYEQYF,TGCGCCAGCAGGTCCGGGACTAGCTTTGTGGAATACGAGCAGTACTTC
TRBV11-2,-,TRBJ2-7,-,CASSLVVEQYF,TGTGCCAGCAGCTTAGTAGTCGAGCAGTACTTC
TRBV5-1,TRBD2,TRBJ2-1,-,CASSSTSGTGTEQFF,TGCGCCAGCAGCAGTACTAGCGGGACTGGGACTGAGCAGTTCTTC
TRBV29-1,-,TRBJ2-1,-,CSVAAGQQISYNEQFF,TGCAGCGTTGCAGCGGGACAACAGATCTCCTACAATGAGCAGTTCTTC
TRBV7-9,-,TRBJ2-6,-,CASFPQGRAGANVLTF,TGTGCCAGCTTCCCCCAGGGGCGGGCTGGGGCCAACGTCCTGACTTTC
TRBV5-1,-,TRBJ2-2,-,CASRRTDSNTGELFF,TGCGCCAGCAGACGGACAGATTCGAACACCGGGGAGCTGTTTTTT
TRBV7-3,-,TRBJ1-2,few,CASSSFGGAGGYTF,TGTGCCAGCAGCTCATTCGGAGGGGCCGGTGGCTACACCTTC
TRBV29-1,-,TRBJ1-3,few,CSVEDRFSGNTIYF,TGCAGCGTAGAAGACAGGTTCTCTGGAAACACCATATATTTT
TRBV7-9,-,TRBJ1-1,-,CASSLVLDTEAFF,TGTGCCAGCAGCTTAGTATTGGACACTGAAGCTTTCTTT
TRBV5-6,TRBD1,TRBJ2-7,many,CASSWDRAYEQYF,TGTGCCAGCAGCTGGGACAGAGCCTACGAGCAGTACTTC
TRBV4-1,TRBD1,TRBJ1-1,-,CASSQEDRITEAFF,TGCGCCAGCAGCCAAGAGGACAGGATCACTGAAGCTTTCTTT
TRBV5-1,-,TRBJ2-1,-,CASSSRAEYNEQFF,TGCGCCAGCAGCTCCCGGGCAGAGTACAATGAGCAGTTCTTC
TRBV4-2,TRBD2,TRBJ2-2,-,CASSQELGLAGSPYTGELFF,TGTGCCAGCAGCCAAGAGTTGGGTCTAGCGGGATCTCCTTACACCGGGGAGCTGTTTTTT
TRBV7-9,TRBD1,TRBJ1-3,-,CASSQGQATSGNTIYF,TGTGCCAGCAGCCAAGGACAGGCGACCTCTGGAAACACCATATATTTT
TRBV12-3/TRBV12-4,TRBD2,TRBJ2-3,-,CASTLQFARTSGMEWGTQYF,TGTGCCAGCACCCTCCAGTTCGCGAGGACTAGCGGGATGGAGTGGGGAACGCAGTATTTT
TRBV4-2,-,TRBJ1-2,few,CASSQEQQIYGYTF,TGTGCCAGCAGCCAAGAACAACAGATCTATGGCTACACCTTC
TRBV7-8,TRBD2,TRBJ2-2,-,CASSLGGAHTGELFF,TGTGCCAGCAGCCTCGGGGGGGCCCACACCGGGGAGCTGTTTTTT
TRBV7-2,TRBD1,TRBJ2-1,-,CASSFGGTGSGNEQFF,TGTGCCAGCAGCTTCGGAGGGACAGGGTCCGGCAATGAGCAGTTCTTC
TRBV30,-,TRBJ1-2,once,CAWLGQWASYGYTF,TGTGCCTGGCTCGGACAGTGGGCTTCTTATGGCTACACCTTC